This note documents a single TCR beta chain sequence. The antigen it recognizes is unknown. No qualities accompany the bases; no much larger clone lies one base away. The CDR3 starts with the cysteine, ends with the phenylalanine, and has 16 residues. The entry retains the CDR3 DNA only, 48 bases that are in frame from base 1. In the germline V gene, CDR1 corresponds to SGHDT and CDR2 to YYEEEE. For this chain, trimming is 0 bases at the V end and 8 bases at the J end, and the number of junction bases without a gene match is 12. This specimen comes from a study of graft-versus-host responses after intestinal transplantation (dated by TCRdb to the early 2020s). Study-level background: The transplants that recipients received were multivisceral, liver-intestinal, or isolated intestinal. Every recipient was given anti-thymocyte globulin induction, then maintenance tacrolimus and steroids for 3 to 4 years. After intestinal transplantation, graft-versus-host and host-versus-graft alloreactive T cell clones were followed in the graft, circulation and bone marrow using bulk TCR-beta CDR3 sequencing. Alloreactive clones were identified by sequencing pre-transplant mixed lymphocyte reaction products and comparing them with unstimulated pre-transplant donor and recipient T cells. The cohort enrolled about two dozen intestinal transplant recipients, one of whom was a retransplant, and a few patients without pretransplant specimens were excluded. Donor T cell macrochimerism was defined as a peak of at least 4% donor T cells among recipient peripheral blood mononuclear cells. Rather than being sequenced by the commercial service, samples from a few later patients were sequenced in-house on an Illumina MiSeq and processed with MiXCR.

Overall study results and their limits: Peak levels of circulating GvH clones were associated with declines in HvG clones early after transplant. In the allografts of patients with donor T cell macrochimerism, GvH to HvG T cell clonal ratios were high. GvH clones were detected in recipient bone marrow, and some appeared earlier in ileal mucosa or blood, consistent with an intestinal mucosal origin. The relatively low number and heterogeneity of intestinal transplant patients limited the conclusions.

Library prep was done by the immunoSEQ multiplex PCR assay. In most patients, genomic DNA was isolated using the Qiagen DNeasy Blood and Tissue Kit and sent frozen to Adaptive Biotechnologies for TCR sequencing. High-throughput TCR-beta CDR3 sequencing of genomic DNA from most patients was performed by Adaptive Biotechnologies. The study's processing was this. TCR sequencing data for 15 to 20 patients were retrieved from Adaptive's ImmunoSEQ software; a few other patients were processed with MiXCR and VDJtools. CD4 versus CD8 sorting errors were corrected by removing sequences found in both subsets at a frequency ratio below 5:1. Because the origin of CDR3 nucleotide sequences shared between donor and recipient could not be assigned, those sequences were removed. At least 2-fold expansion over unstimulated cells and a minimum CFSE-low frequency of 0.002% (template counts) or 0.001% (read counts) were required for clones to be classified as alloreactive. A clone was considered mappable if detected in the sequenced pre-transplant spleen, lymph node, or MLR CFSE-low populations of the donor or recipient. The cumulative frequency of alloreactive clones was calculated as a percentage of all sequences, weighted by copy number. In TCRdb, the immuneACCESS table is reduced to in-frame sequences with V and J assigned. These tables do not hold every clone; where another copy was compared, an unresolved V gene accounts for under half, and the others remain unexplained. V, J and clone size were drawn from that table, and D and trimming were deduced from the DNA. The sample yields around 78,000 clones; around 87% were counted once. The ten largest clones add up to over 7% of the sample.

The time point label corresponds to: cells obtained before transplantation from donor or recipient. CD3+CD4+ and CD3+CD8+ populations were FACS-sorted from unstimulated pre-transplant donor and recipient cells taken from spleen or lymph nodes. Sequencing was performed on unstimulated CD8+ T cells sorted from spleen or lymph node cells, taken before transplant. The chain couples TRBV5-6 to TRBJ2-3, and 7 junction bases match TRBD2. This TCR was recovered from a human donor who was the organ donor for an intestinal transplant. The CDR3 region: CASSLGQGGWLGTQYF. The nucleotide sequence reads as follows: TGTGCCAGCAGCTTGGGGCAGGGAGGGTGGTTGGGTACGCAGTATTTT.